These 18 T cell receptor beta chains were all obtained from the same sample, sequenced in a study of T cells in Graves' hyperthyroidism and ophthalmopathy (dated by TCRdb to about 2019). Preparation of the library involved multiplex PCR. TCRdb lists the instrument as Illumina HiSeq 2000. The TCR beta CDR3 regions were amplified from the RNA transcripts. The TCR CDR3 was subjected to a first round of RT-PCR using the HTBI primer set and the Qiagen OneStep RT-PCR kit. TCRdb handled the public reads itself, with Q25 trimming in fastp and clone calling in MiXCR, and kept productive beta chains. Rows merge per CDR3 protein into single entries with the most common DNA and genes. Recorded for this sample are about 610,000 distinct CDR3 sequences; 14% to 15% of them occurred a single time. The leading ten clones occupy roughly 4.3% of the sample. The sequenced sample was blood. The receptors originated from a middle-aged woman with Graves' ophthalmopathy.

This clonotype was recorded at least ten times. The genes are TRBV6-2 or TRBV6-3 and TRBJ2-7, with TRBD2 matching over 9 bases. The CDR3 has 15 amino acids. Germline loops: CDR1 MNHEY, CDR2 SVGEGT. The ends lost 7 bases at V and 3 bases at J; junction bases unmatched: 10. As DNA, the CDR3 is TGTGCCAGCACTTTCAGTGGTAGCGGGAGCTACGAGCAGTACTTC. As protein: CASTFSGSGSYEQYF.

V gene TRBV28 combines with J gene TRBJ2-5; TRBD1 matches at 9 bases. After removal of 8 bases from V and 7 bases from J, the junction contained 11 bases not matched to a gene. CDR1 MDHEN and CDR2 SYDVKM come from the germline V gene. CDR3 length: 14 amino acids. The CDR3 here is CASEGQGVLGTQYF. CDR3 bases: TGTGCCAGCGAGGGACAGGGAGTTCTGGGGACCCAGTACTTC.

This clonotype was counted only a few times. The V and J genes are TRBV7-2 and TRBJ1-5, with 8 bases lining up with TRBD1. V trimming: 5 bases; J trimming: 6 bases; junction bases outside the gene matches: 6. Germline V gene sequence: CDR1 SGHTA, CDR2 FQGNSA. This CDR3 has 14 amino acids. The CDR3 protein is CASSADRASQPQHF. The CDR3 DNA reads TGTGCCAGCAGCGCGGACAGGGCTAGTCAGCCCCAGCATTTT.

This clonotype has a count of ten or more. The chain links TRBV28 to TRBJ1-5; the match to TRBD1 covers 8 bases. With 7 bases clipped from V and 2 bases from J, the junction kept 4 bases outside the gene matches. Looked up from germline, CDR1 is MDHEN and CDR2 is SYDVKM. The CDR3 is 14 amino acids. This CDR3 reads CASNLQGGNQPQHF. The CDR3 nucleotides read TGTGCCAGCAATCTACAGGGGGGCAATCAGCCCCAGCATTTT.

The chain uses TRBV19 and TRBJ1-2, with D hard to call. V was shortened by 10 bases and J by 3 bases, with 18 bases between the two germline ends. There are 14 residues in the CDR3. Per the germline V gene, CDR1 is LNHDA and CDR2 is SQIVND (reference sequence). This CDR3 is CATRDLAGYYGYTF. The CDR3 bases are TGTGCCACCCGGGATCTCGCTGGCTACTATGGCTACACCTTC.

The chain joins TRBV7-2 to TRBJ1-2, with 7 bases identical to TRBD1. V was clipped by 1 base and J by 8 bases; unmatched bases: 7. The CDR3 spans 14 residues. In germline, CDR1 is SGHTA, CDR2 FQGNSA. CDR3 DNA sequence: TGTGCCAGCAGCTTAGTAAGGCAGGGGGGCGGCTACACCTTC. It translates to CASSLVRQGGGYTF.

This clonotype showed up many times. The chain is built from TRBV30 and TRBJ2-7; D may be TRBD2 (5 bases). The V and J ends lost 0 bases and 2 bases respectively, with 14 bases between them. Germline CDR1 is GTSNPN and CDR2 is SVGIG (reference sequence). The CDR3 is 15 residues long. Here the CDR3 reads CAWSVSLGGAYEQYF. In DNA, the CDR3 is TGTGCCTGGAGTGTTTCACTAGGCGGAGCCTACGAGCAGTACTTC.

This clonotype was observed many times. The chain links TRBV27 to TRBJ2-7; the D is unclear. This CDR3 contains 14 residues. V lost 1 base to trimming and J lost 2 bases, with 9 bases between them. Germline V lookup: CDR1 MNHEY, CDR2 SMNVEV (reference sequence). CDR3 nucleotide sequence: TGTGCCAGCAGTTTATTCGCAGGAACCTACGAGCAGTACTTC. Translation: CASSLFAGTYEQYF.

V and J are TRBV2 and TRBJ1-2; D is possibly TRBD1 (5 bases). CDR1 and CDR2 (germline): SNHLY, FYNNEI. V lost 6 bases, J lost 8 bases, and 16 bases lay in between. The CDR3 totals 13 residues. The CDR3 reads CASSGARDQGYTF. CDR3 nucleotide sequence: TGTGCCAGCAGCGGTGCTCGGGACCAGGGCTACACCTTC.

This clonotype was detected many times. V usage is TRBV30 and J usage is TRBJ2-5; a weak D match, TRBD1 (6 bases). The CDR3 is 16 amino acids. CDR1 GTSNPN and CDR2 SVGIG come from the germline V gene (reference sequence). The V gene lost 1 base and the J gene lost 0 bases, with 15 bases spanning the gap. CDR3 residues: CAWSGPGASYQETQYF. The CDR3 bases are TGTGCCTGGAGTGGACCAGGGGCCTCGTACCAAGAGACCCAGTACTTC. Full variable domain (missing parts from reference TRBV30 and TRBJ2-5): SQTIHQWPATLVQPVGSPLSLECTVEGTSNPNLYWYRQAAGRGLQLLFYSVGIGQISSEVPQNLSASRPQDRQFILSSKKLLLSDSGFYLCAWSGPGASYQETQYFGPGTRLLVL.

This clonotype has ten or more counts. V usage is TRBV29-1 and J usage is TRBJ2-7; 10 bases line up with TRBD1. The CDR3 extends over 14 amino acids. J was trimmed by 2 bases and V by 7 bases; bases with no gene match: 8. Germline values: CDR1 SQVTM, CDR2 ANQGSEA. Here the CDR3 reads CSGGGQGLAYEQYF. Here the CDR3 DNA reads TGCAGCGGTGGGGGACAGGGGTTGGCCTACGAGCAGTACTTC.

This clonotype has a count of ten or more. The chain joins TRBV25-1 to TRBJ2-5; D is unresolved. Per the germline V gene, CDR1 is MGHDK and CDR2 is SYGVNS. The CDR3 has 15 amino acids. Trimming took 10 bases from V and 2 from J, leaving 20 bases between them. The CDR3 sequence is CATGNLQPPQETQYF. CDR3 in DNA: TGTGCCACTGGGAACCTCCAGCCTCCTCAAGAGACCCAGTACTTC.

This clonotype showed up many times. The chain carries TRBV20-1 and TRBJ2-5, with 10 nucleotides matching TRBD2. Looked up from germline, CDR1 is DFQATT and CDR2 is SNEGSKA (reference sequence). The J segment lost 2 bases and the V segment lost 1 base, leaving 7 bases of the junction unmatched. CDR3 length: 16 residues. The CDR3 nucleotides read TGCAGTGCTAGAGGCAGTAGCGGGAGGTGGCAAGAGACCCAGTACTTC. Translating it yields CSARGSSGRWQETQYF.

This clonotype appeared many times. This sequence joins TRBV27 and TRBJ1-1, with TRBD1 as a possible D gene (6 bases). CDR3 length equals 16 residues. Germline CDR1 and CDR2: MNHEY and SMNVEV (reference sequence). V lost 2 bases, J lost 1 base, and 14 bases lay in between. Here the CDR3 DNA reads TGTGCCAGCAGTTTACAGGGAAGGGGGGCGAACACTGAAGCTTTCTTT. Residues: CASSLQGRGANTEAFF.

This clonotype was observed many times. The V gene is TRBV28, the J gene TRBJ2-2, with 9 bases identical to TRBD2. The CDR3 length is 15 residues. The V gene's germline CDR1 is MDHEN and CDR2 SYDVKM. V was pared by 10 bases and J by 4 bases, with 10 bases of the junction left unmatched. CDR3 bases: TGTGCCACCTCCGGGACTAGCCCCCTCACCGGGGAGCTGTTTTTT. Residues: CATSGTSPLTGELFF.

The chain carries TRBV6-2 or TRBV6-3 and TRBJ2-6; D remains ambiguous. Germline loops: CDR1 MNHEY, CDR2 SVGEGT. This CDR3 has 17 amino acids. The ends were cut back, 1 base at V and 4 bases at J, with 14 bases in the middle. The CDR3 nucleotides read TGTGCCAGCAGTTACTGGGCCCACTCCCGGGGGGCCAACGTCCTGACTTTC. It yields the protein CASSYWAHSRGANVLTF.

The table lists this clonotype with a few counts. The chain recombines TRBV18 with TRBJ2-7; D is uncertain. Germline V CDR1 and CDR2: KGHSH, LQKENI. The CDR3 runs 14 residues. The V and J ends lost 3 bases and 5 bases respectively, with 14 bases between them. In nucleotides, the CDR3 is TGTGCCAGCTCACCCCACTTGGTCATCAACGAGCAGTACTTC. Translating gives CASSPHLVINEQYF.

This clonotype was seen repeatedly, ten times or more. The CDR3 here is CSVFSVDTGELFF. For the CDR3, the DNA is TGCAGCGTCTTTAGCGTGGACACCGGGGAGCTGTTTTTT. This chain uses TRBV29-1 with TRBJ2-2; a weak D match, TRBD2 (5 bases). Germline CDR1 and CDR2: SQVTM and ANQGSEA. The CDR3 contains 13 residues. V lost 6 bases, J lost 3 bases, and 11 bases lay in between.